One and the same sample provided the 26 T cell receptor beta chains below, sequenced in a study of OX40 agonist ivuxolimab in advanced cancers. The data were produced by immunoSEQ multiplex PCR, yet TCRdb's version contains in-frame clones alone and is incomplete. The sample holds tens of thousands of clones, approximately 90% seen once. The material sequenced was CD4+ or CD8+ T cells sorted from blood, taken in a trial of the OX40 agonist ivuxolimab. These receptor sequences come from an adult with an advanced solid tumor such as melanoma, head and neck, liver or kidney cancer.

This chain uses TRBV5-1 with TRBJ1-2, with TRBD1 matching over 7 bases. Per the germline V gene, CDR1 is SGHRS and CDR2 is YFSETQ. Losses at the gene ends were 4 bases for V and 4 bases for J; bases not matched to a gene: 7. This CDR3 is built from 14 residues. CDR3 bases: TGCGCCAGCAGCCGAGACAGGGAGGCCTATGGCTACACCTTC. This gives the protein CASSRDREAYGYTF.

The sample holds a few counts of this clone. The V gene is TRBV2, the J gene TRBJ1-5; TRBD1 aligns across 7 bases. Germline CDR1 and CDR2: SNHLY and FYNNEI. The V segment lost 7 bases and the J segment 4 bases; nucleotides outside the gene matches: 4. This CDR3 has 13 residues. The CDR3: CASTGGANQPQHF. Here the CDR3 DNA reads TGTGCCAGCACAGGGGGTGCTAATCAGCCCCAGCATTTT.

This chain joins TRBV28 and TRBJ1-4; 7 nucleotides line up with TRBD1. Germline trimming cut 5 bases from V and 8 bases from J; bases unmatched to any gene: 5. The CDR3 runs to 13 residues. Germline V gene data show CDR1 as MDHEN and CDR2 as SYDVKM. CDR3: CASSPGTEEKLFF. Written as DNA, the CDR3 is TGTGCCAGCAGTCCCGGGACAGAAGAAAAACTGTTTTTT. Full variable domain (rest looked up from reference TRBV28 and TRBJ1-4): DVKVTQSSRYLVKRTGEKVFLECVQDMDHENMFWYRQDPGLGLRLIYFSYDVKMKEKGDIPEGYSVSREKKERFSLILESASTNQTSMYLCASSPGTEEKLFFGSGTQLSVL.

In nucleotides, the CDR3 is TGTGCCAGCAGCGCTTTAGCGGGAGGGCCCCATGAGCAGTTCTTC. Translating gives CASSALAGGPHEQFF. V gene TRBV9 combines with J gene TRBJ2-1; TRBD2 aligns across 11 bases. CDR1 SGDLS and CDR2 YYNGEE come from the germline V gene. This CDR3 region has 15 residues. V trimming: 3 bases; J trimming: 8 bases; junction bases outside the gene matches: 7.

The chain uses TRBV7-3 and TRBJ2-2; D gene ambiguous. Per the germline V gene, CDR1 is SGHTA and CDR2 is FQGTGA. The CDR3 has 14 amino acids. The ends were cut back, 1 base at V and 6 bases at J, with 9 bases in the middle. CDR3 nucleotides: TGTGCCAGCAGCTTAAAATCTTCCCCCGGGGAGCTGTTTTTT. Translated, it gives CASSLKSSPGELFF.

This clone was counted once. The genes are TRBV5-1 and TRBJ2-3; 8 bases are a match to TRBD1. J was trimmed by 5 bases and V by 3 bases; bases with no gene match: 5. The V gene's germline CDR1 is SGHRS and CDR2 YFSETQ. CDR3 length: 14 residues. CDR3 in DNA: TGCGCCAGCAGCTCGACAGGGGAGAAAGATACGCAGTATTTT. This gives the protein CASSSTGEKDTQYF.

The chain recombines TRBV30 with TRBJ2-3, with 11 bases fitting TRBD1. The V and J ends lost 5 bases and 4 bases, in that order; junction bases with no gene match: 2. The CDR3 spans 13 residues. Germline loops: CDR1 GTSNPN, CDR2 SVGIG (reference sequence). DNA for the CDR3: TGTGCCTGGGGGACAGGGGGTGCAGATACGCAGTATTTT. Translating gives CAWGTGGADTQYF. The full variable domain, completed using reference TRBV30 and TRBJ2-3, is SQTIHQWPATLVQPVGSPLSLECTVEGTSNPNLYWYRQAAGRGLQLLFYSVGIGQISSEVPQNLSASRPQDRQFILSSKKLLLSDSGFYLCAWGTGGADTQYFGPGTRLTVL.

CDR3 amino acids: CASTAPGLLTGELFF. As DNA, the CDR3 is TGTGCCAGCACTGCACCGGGACTTCTCACCGGGGAGCTGTTTTTT. The chain has TRBV6-6 and TRBJ2-2; TRBD2 might be the D (6 bases). The germline V gene encodes CDR1 MNHNY and CDR2 SVGAGI (reference sequence). V was cut by 7 bases and J by 4 bases, with 16 bases left in between. CDR3 length: 15 residues.

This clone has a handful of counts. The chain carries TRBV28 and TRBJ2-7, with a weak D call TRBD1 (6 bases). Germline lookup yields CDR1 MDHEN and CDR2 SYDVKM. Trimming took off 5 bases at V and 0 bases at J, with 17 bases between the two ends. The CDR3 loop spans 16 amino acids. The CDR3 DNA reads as TGTGCCAGCAGTGGATCCGGGACACGGCCCTCCTACGAGCAGTACTTC. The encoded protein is CASSGSGTRPSYEQYF.

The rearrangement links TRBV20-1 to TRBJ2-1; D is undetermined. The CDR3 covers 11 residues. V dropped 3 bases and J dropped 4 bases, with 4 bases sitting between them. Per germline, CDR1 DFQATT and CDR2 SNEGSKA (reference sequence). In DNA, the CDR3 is TGCAGTGCTAGGTTATACAATGAGCAGTTCTTC. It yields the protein CSARLYNEQFF.

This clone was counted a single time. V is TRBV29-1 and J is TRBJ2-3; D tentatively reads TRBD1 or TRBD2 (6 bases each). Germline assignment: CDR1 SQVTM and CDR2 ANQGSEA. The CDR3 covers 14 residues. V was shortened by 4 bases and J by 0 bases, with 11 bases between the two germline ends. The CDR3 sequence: CSVAGGTSTDTQYF. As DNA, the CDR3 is TGCAGCGTTGCCGGCGGGACAAGCACAGATACGCAGTATTTT.

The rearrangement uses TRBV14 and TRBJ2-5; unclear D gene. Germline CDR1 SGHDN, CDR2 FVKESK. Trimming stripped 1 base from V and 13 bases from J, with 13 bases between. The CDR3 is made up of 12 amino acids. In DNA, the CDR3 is TGTGCCAGCAGCCAAGGCAACAGCTTGACGTACTTC. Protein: CASSQGNSLTYF.

CDR3 sequence reads: CASSPRGLAGYSYEQYF. The CDR3 coding sequence is TGTGCCAGTAGTCCGCGAGGACTAGCGGGATACTCCTACGAGCAGTACTTC. The chain is built from TRBV19 and TRBJ2-7; 12 positions match TRBD2. J was trimmed by 0 bases and V by 5 bases; bases with no gene match: 8. The CDR3 length is 17 residues. Germline V gives CDR1 LNHDA, CDR2 SQIVND (reference sequence).

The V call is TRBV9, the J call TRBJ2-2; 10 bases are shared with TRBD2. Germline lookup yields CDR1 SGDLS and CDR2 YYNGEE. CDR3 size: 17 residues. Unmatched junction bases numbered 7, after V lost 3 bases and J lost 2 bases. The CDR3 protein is CASSAKAGGINTGELFF. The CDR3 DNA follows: TGTGCCAGCAGCGCGAAAGCGGGAGGGATCAACACCGGGGAGCTGTTTTTT.

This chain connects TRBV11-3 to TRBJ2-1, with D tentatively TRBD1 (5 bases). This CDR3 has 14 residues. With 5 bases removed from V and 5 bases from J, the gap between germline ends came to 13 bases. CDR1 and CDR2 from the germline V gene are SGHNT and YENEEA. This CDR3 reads CASSPGPGNNEQFF. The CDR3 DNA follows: TGTGCCAGCAGCCCTGGTCCAGGGAACAATGAGCAGTTCTTC.

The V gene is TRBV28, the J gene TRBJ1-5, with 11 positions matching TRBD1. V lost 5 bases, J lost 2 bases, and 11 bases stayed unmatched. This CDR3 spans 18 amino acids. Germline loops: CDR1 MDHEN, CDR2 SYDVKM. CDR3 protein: CASSPLGQGAQGNQPQHF. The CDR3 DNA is TGTGCCAGCAGTCCACTAGGACAGGGGGCTCAGGGCAATCAGCCCCAGCATTTT. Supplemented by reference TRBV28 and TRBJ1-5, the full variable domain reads DVKVTQSSRYLVKRTGEKVFLECVQDMDHENMFWYRQDPGLGLRLIYFSYDVKMKEKGDIPEGYSVSREKKERFSLILESASTNQTSMYLCASSPLGQGAQGNQPQHFGDGTRLSIL.

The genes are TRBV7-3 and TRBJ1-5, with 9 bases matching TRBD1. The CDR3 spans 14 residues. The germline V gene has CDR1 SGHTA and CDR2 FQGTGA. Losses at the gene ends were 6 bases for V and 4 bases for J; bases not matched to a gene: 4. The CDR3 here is CASRTGQGNQPQHF. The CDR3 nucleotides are TGTGCCAGCAGAACAGGACAGGGGAATCAGCCCCAGCATTTT.

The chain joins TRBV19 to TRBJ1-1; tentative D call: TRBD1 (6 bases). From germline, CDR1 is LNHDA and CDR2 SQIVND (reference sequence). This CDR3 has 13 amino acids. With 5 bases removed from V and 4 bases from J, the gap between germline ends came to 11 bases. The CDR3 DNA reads TGTGCCAGTAGTCGGGGGCAGGGCACTGAAGCTTTCTTT. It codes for CASSRGQGTEAFF.

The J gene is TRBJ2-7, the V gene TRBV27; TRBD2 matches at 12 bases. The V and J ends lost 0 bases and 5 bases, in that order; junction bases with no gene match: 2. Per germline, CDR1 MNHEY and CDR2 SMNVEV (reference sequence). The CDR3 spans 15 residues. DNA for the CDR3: TGTGCCAGCAGTTTATCGGCTAGCGGGAGGGACGAGCAGTACTTC. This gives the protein CASSLSASGRDEQYF.

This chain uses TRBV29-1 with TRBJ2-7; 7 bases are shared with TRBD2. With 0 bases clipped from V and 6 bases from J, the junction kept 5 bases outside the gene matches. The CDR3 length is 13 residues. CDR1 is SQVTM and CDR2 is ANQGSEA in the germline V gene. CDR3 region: CSVEEGRGGEQYF. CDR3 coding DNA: TGCAGCGTTGAAGAAGGGAGGGGAGGCGAGCAGTACTTC.

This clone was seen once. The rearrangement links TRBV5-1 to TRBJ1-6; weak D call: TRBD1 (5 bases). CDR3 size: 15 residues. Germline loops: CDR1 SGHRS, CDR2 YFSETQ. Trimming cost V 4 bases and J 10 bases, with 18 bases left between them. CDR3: CASSLSGAGRSPLHF. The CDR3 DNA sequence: TGCGCCAGCAGCCTCTCTGGGGCAGGGCGGTCACCCCTCCACTTT.

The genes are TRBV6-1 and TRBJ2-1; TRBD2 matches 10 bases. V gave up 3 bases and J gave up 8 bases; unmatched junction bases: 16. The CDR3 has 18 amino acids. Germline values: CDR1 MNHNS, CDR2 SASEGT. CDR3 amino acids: CASSDPVASGRWVDEQFF. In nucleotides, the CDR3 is TGTGCCAGCAGTGATCCCGTAGCTAGCGGGAGATGGGTGGATGAGCAGTTCTTC.

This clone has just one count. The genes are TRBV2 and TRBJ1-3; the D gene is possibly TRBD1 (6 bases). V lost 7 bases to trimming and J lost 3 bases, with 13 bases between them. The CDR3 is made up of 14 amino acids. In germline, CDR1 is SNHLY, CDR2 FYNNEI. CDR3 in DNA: TGTGCCAGCACTTATCACAGGGATGGAAACACCATATATTTT. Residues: CASTYHRDGNTIYF.

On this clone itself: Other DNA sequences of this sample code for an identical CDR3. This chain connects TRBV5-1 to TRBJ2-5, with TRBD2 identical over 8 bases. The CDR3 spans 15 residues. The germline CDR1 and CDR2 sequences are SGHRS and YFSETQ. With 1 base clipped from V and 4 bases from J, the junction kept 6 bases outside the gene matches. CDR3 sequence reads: CASSLTLAGGETQYF. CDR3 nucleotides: TGCGCCAGCAGCTTGACGCTAGCGGGTGGAGAGACCCAGTACTTC.

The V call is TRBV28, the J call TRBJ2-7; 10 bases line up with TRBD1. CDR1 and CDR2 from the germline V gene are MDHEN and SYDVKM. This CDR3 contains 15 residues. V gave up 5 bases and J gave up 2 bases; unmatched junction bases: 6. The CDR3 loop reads CASSRLGTGAYEQYF. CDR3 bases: TGTGCCAGCAGTAGACTCGGGACAGGGGCCTACGAGCAGTACTTC. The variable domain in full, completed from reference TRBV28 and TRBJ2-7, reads DVKVTQSSRYLVKRTGEKVFLECVQDMDHENMFWYRQDPGLGLRLIYFSYDVKMKEKGDIPEGYSVSREKKERFSLILESASTNQTSMYLCASSRLGTGAYEQYFGPGTRLTVT.

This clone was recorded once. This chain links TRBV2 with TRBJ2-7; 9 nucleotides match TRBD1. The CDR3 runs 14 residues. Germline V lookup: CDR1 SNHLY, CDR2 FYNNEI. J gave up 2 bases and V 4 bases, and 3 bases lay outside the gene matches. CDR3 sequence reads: CASSGGTGPYEQYF. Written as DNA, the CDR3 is TGTGCCAGCAGTGGGGGGACAGGGCCCTACGAGCAGTACTTC.